The clone carrying this T cell receptor (beta chain) was counted a single time. The data are from a study of blood T cell repertoires in COVID-19. The germline V and J ends were trimmed by 3 bases and 3 bases, with 12 bases remaining between them. CDR3 length equals 15 residues. Germline-derived CDR1 and CDR2 are PRHDT and FYEKMQ (reference sequence). TCRdb's table, derived via immunoSEQ multiplex PCR, lists solely in-frame clones and lacks some. The table records 150,000 to 200,000 clones, around 87% of them present only once. The gene calls are TRBV13 and TRBJ2-1, with a weak D call TRBD2 (5 bases). The TCR originated in a woman between 65 and 79 years old with COVID-19, enrolled during active disease. Sequencing was done on a sample of peripheral blood. DNA for the CDR3: TGTGCCAGCAGCTTCCGGGGAACGGACTACAATGAGCAGTTCTTC. Its translation is CASSFRGTDYNEQFF.